These T cell receptor beta chains were read from a single sample in a study of blood T cell repertoires in COVID-19. Sequencing used immunoSEQ multiplex PCR; TCRdb keeps in-frame clones, though not all of them. Of roughly 70,000 clones in the sample, around 90% were seen once. Sequenced sample: peripheral blood. The source of these receptors is a woman aged 80 or over with active or convalescent COVID-19. Each CDR3 is given with its conserved first and last residue. The size field is filled for only some rows; it gives once, few, many or a size class.

15 | - | TRBJ1-5 | TRBV30 | CAWSVRQRQGQPQHF
11 | - | TRBJ1-5 | TRBV6-1 | CASSAPTAQHF
13 | - | TRBJ2-7 | TRBV29-1 | CSVTGTGSYEQYF
15 | - | TRBJ2-1 | TRBV9 | CASSATSGGGNEQFF
15 | - | TRBJ1-5 | TRBV6-5 | CASSYGGVGNQPQHF
15 | - | TRBJ1-2 | TRBV5-6 | CASSTPTGIPYGYTF
15 | - | TRBJ1-3 | TRBV7-2 | CASSLVVLSGNTIYF
15 | few | TRBJ2-7 | TRBV19 | CASSIGQGHSYEQYF
13 | few | TRBJ2-7 | TRBV25-1 | CASSELPGYEQYF
16 | - | TRBJ1-1 | TRBV18 | CASSPLGQGGYTEAFF
15 | - | TRBJ2-5 | TRBV19 | CASSIYPSGIETQYF
15 | - | TRBJ1-2 | TRBV6-5 | CASSDRQGLEGGYTF
14 | - | TRBJ1-1 | TRBV7-8 | CASSRGQGDTEAFF
16 | - | TRBJ2-2 | TRBV10-3 | CAISPGLAGGTGELFF
14 | - | TRBJ2-3 | TRBV28 | CASSPDRGTDTQYF
12 | - | TRBJ2-7 | TRBV28 | CASSSGGLGQYF
15 | - | TRBJ1-1 | TRBV19 | CASSMRGRLDTEAFF
15 | - | TRBJ1-3 | TRBV19 | CASSMSGDSGNTIYF
21 | - | TRBJ2-2 | TRBV9 | CASSSRGPASGGALNTGELFF
14 | - | TRBJ1-4 | TRBV5-6 | CASGRNRGLEKLFF
16 | - | TRBJ2-7 | TRBV6-4 | CASSVDSGQGSDEQYF
15 | - | TRBJ2-5 | TRBV5-4 | CASSHISERGETQYF
14 | - | TRBJ1-4 | TRBV7-9 | CASSLGGSNEKLFF
10 | - | TRBJ1-1 | TRBV29-1 | CSVGGSAAFF
17 | - | TRBJ1-1 | TRBV4-1 | CASSQVQGTYLNTEAFF
14 | - | TRBJ1-6 | TRBV5-1 | CASSLLQGQGPLHF
14 | - | TRBJ2-7 | TRBV19 | CASSIAGDAHEQYF
16 | - | TRBJ2-7 | TRBV7-2 | CASSRRTSGVFYEQYF
17 | - | TRBJ1-5 | TRBV15 | CATSRDSQGGSNQPQHF
17 | - | TRBJ2-3 | TRBV19 | CASSRVRGQFGTDTQYF
13 | - | TRBJ1-5 | TRBV6-5 | CASSYGGSQPQHF
16 | few | TRBJ2-7 | TRBV3-1/TRBV3-2 | CASSPMTSGVAREQYF
15 | - | TRBJ1-2 | TRBV7-2 | CASSLAPQGVDGYTF
14 | once | TRBJ2-7 | TRBV27 | CATALGDSLYEQYF
14 | - | TRBJ1-5 | TRBV6-2/TRBV6-3 | CASSSQTGPQPQHF
16 | - | TRBJ1-2 | TRBV9 | CASSPAGVIDNYGYTF
14 | once | TRBJ1-1 | TRBV27 | CASSRNADGGIAFF
19 | - | TRBJ2-1 | TRBV5-1 | CASSLGLAGAMGSYNEQFF
17 | once | TRBJ1-3 | TRBV12-5 | CASGLVLGGTYGNTIYF
17 | - | TRBJ2-7 | TRBV2 | CASKPAPVGGPSYEQYF
11 | - | TRBJ2-3 | TRBV29-1 | CSVGGADTQYF
17 | - | TRBJ2-7 | TRBV4-1 | CASSQSIAGLGSYEQYF
16 | - | TRBJ2-2 | TRBV6-4 | CASRTLAGPNTGELFF
13 | - | TRBJ2-5 | TRBV7-6 | CASRGTVQETQYF
15 | - | TRBJ1-4 | TRBV3-1/TRBV3-2 | CASSEAGTGNEKLFF
17 | - | TRBJ2-1 | TRBV5-1 | CASSLPSTSGGGNEQFF